The 15 T cell receptor beta chains presented below share a single source sample, sequenced in a study of control samples from healthy donors and cancer patients. Some clones are missing from TCRdb's copy, which holds only in-frame ones; the method was immunoSEQ multiplex PCR. This sample yields more than 140,000 clones, of which about 90% are seen a single time; less than 8.5% belongs to the top ten. Sequenced: blood. Source of these receptors: a man aged 18 to 35 in good health.

This chain links TRBV29-1 with TRBJ2-7, with TRBD2 as a possible D gene (6 bases). V shed 0 bases and J shed 4 bases, with 16 bases lying between them. The germline CDR1 and CDR2 sequences are SQVTM and ANQGSEA. This CDR3 is built from 15 residues. The CDR3 here is CSVEDRGGTRYEQYF. DNA for the CDR3: TGCAGCGTTGAAGATCGTGGGGGGACTCGGTACGAGCAGTACTTC.

This sequence joins TRBV21-1 and TRBJ1-4. TRBV21-1 is a listed pseudogene. The CDR3 length is 15 residues. The CDR3 spells CASSIRAADDEKLFF. In nucleotides, the CDR3 is TGTGCCAGCAGCATAAGGGCAGCGGACGACGAAAAACTGTTTTTT.

V and J are TRBV19 and TRBJ1-6; 7 bases line up with TRBD1. V was pared by 2 bases and J by 5 bases, with 6 bases of the junction left unmatched. Germline assignment: CDR1 LNHDA and CDR2 SQIVND (reference sequence). This CDR3 is built from 16 residues. The CDR3 DNA reads as TGTGCCAGTAGTATAAGTCCCGGGACAGATAATTCACCCCTCCACTTT. It yields the protein CASSISPGTDNSPLHF.

This chain connects TRBV28 to TRBJ2-5; D gene uncertain. V gave up 6 bases and J gave up 5 bases, with 10 bases separating them. The CDR3 covers 12 residues. Germline V CDR1 and CDR2: MDHEN, SYDVKM. The CDR3 spells CASRDTFETQYF. The CDR3 nucleotides are TGTGCCAGCAGAGATACGTTCGAGACCCAGTACTTC.

This sequence joins TRBV28 and TRBJ2-7; 8 bases line up with TRBD1. The CDR3 contains 14 residues. Trimming at V came to 6 bases and at J to 8 bases, leaving 12 bases not matched to a gene. Germline assignment: CDR1 MDHEN and CDR2 SYDVKM. CDR3 protein: CASSSPGGAPQQYF. The CDR3 DNA is TGTGCCAGCAGCTCTCCAGGGGGCGCCCCTCAGCAGTACTTC.

The chain employs TRBV6-2 or TRBV6-3 and TRBJ1-1; D remains unclear. The V gene's germline CDR1 is MNHEY and CDR2 SVGEGT. CDR3 size: 13 residues. Between the trimmed V and J ends, which lost 0 bases and 0 bases, there was a span of 2 bases. The CDR3 DNA reads as TGTGCCAGCAGTTACTCGGTGAACACTGAAGCTTTCTTT. Its protein product is CASSYSVNTEAFF.

This rearrangement joins TRBV11-2 to TRBJ1-1; D possibly corresponds to TRBD1 (6 bases). The CDR3 is made up of 14 amino acids. Between the trimmed V and J ends, which lost 5 bases and 4 bases, there was a span of 14 bases. Germline CDR1 is SGHAT and CDR2 is FQNNGV. The CDR3 spells CASSPRSGATEAFF. The CDR3 DNA follows: TGTGCCAGCAGCCCTCGATCAGGGGCCACTGAAGCTTTCTTT.

The V call is TRBV5-6, the J call TRBJ1-2; weak D call: TRBD1 (6 bases). Germline values: CDR1 SGHDT, CDR2 YYEEEE. The V end was cut by 1 base, the J end by 7 bases, with 14 bases between. The CDR3 contains 14 residues. The CDR3 here is CASSLIGGLSGYTF. The CDR3 DNA reads as TGTGCCAGCAGCTTGATCGGGGGCCTGAGTGGCTACACCTTC.

J is TRBJ2-1 and V is TRBV3-1 (or the pseudogene TRBV3-2); D possibly corresponds to TRBD2 (6 bases). Germline V gene data show CDR1 as LGHDT and CDR2 as YNNKEL (reference sequence). The CDR3 extends over 12 amino acids. Trimming stripped 1 base from V and 15 bases from J, with 13 bases between. Written as DNA, the CDR3 is TGTGCCAGCAGCCAAGTCGGCGGGGCTACGTTCTTC. It translates to CASSQVGGATFF.

This clone was observed a few times. This chain joins TRBV6-5 and TRBJ2-3; 10 bases map to TRBD2. There are 15 residues in the CDR3. Germline V gene data show CDR1 as MNHEY and CDR2 as SVGAGI. V lost 6 bases, J lost 1 base, and 4 bases stayed unmatched. CDR3 in amino acids: CASRTGLAGTDTQYF. As DNA, the CDR3 is TGTGCCAGCAGAACAGGACTAGCGGGCACAGATACGCAGTATTTT.

This rearrangement joins TRBV6-6 to TRBJ1-5, with no clear D. The CDR3 spans 14 residues. The V end was cut by 2 bases, the J end by 2 bases, with 7 bases between. Looked up from germline, CDR1 is MNHNY and CDR2 is SVGAGI (reference sequence). CDR3 in DNA: TGTGCCAGCAGTTACAGGGAAGGCAATCAGCCCCAGCATTTT. It specifies CASSYREGNQPQHF.

This chain joins TRBV7-9 and TRBJ1-3; no clear D gene. The CDR3 loop spans 16 amino acids. V was clipped by 5 bases and J by 2 bases, with 16 bases between them. From germline, CDR1 is SEHNR and CDR2 FQNEAQ (reference sequence). The CDR3 sequence is CASSTTRNGPGNTIYF. The CDR3 bases are TGTGCCAGCAGCACCACCCGTAATGGCCCTGGAAACACCATATATTTT.

J is TRBJ2-2 and V is TRBV5-4; 9 nucleotides match TRBD2. The CDR3 consists of 16 residues. Per germline, CDR1 SGHNT and CDR2 YYREEE (reference sequence). V dropped 4 bases and J dropped 4; count of bases not matched to a gene: 8. CDR3 residues: CASSRASGAGTGELFF. The CDR3 DNA reads TGTGCCAGCAGCCGGGCTAGCGGGGCGGGCACCGGGGAGCTGTTTTTT.

This clone was counted once. The chain carries TRBV5-1 and TRBJ1-3; D perhaps matches TRBD1 (6 bases). The germline CDR1 and CDR2 sequences are SGHRS and YFSETQ. Trimming stripped 5 bases from V and 2 bases from J, with 17 bases between. The CDR3 covers 16 residues. The CDR3 region has the DNA TGCGCCAGCAGGCAGGTACCGACAGGTGCTGGAAACACCATATATTTT. Amino acid sequence: CASRQVPTGAGNTIYF. The entire variable domain, with the rest obtained from reference TRBV5-1 and TRBJ1-3, is as follows: KAGVTQTPRYLIKTRGQQVTLSCSPISGHRSVSWYQQTPGQGLQFLFEYFSETQRNKGNFPGRFSGRQFSNSRSEMNVSTLELGDSALYLCASRQVPTGAGNTIYFGEGSWLTVV.

The chain uses TRBV2 and TRBJ2-3; D is uncertain. Trimming shortened V by 4 bases and J by 0 bases, and 11 bases separated the two germline ends. CDR1 and CDR2 (germline): SNHLY, FYNNEI. CDR3 length: 15 amino acids. CDR3 coding DNA: TGTGCCAGCAGTGTTGGGGAAGGGAGCACAGATACGCAGTATTTT. Its protein product is CASSVGEGSTDTQYF.